This record looks at one T cell receptor (beta chain) sequence and its context. The antigen is unknown. Gene names and germline match the mouse. The read ends 4 residues early relative to the CDR3; the germline J gene fills the gap. These data originate in a study of CD8+ T cells in alopecia areata. Study background: Recipient mice, approximately 6-10-week-old female C3H/HeJ animals, received skin from approximately 6-12-month-old C3H/HeJ graft donors with spontaneous alopecia. Study-level findings and limits: Higher clonality and more expanded CD8+ clones appeared in lesional than normal scalp.

Following RNA extraction, reverse transcription yielded cDNA that acted as the sequencing template. TCRdb's copy holds only in-frame clones and misses some; the assay was immunoSEQ multiplex PCR. Listed here are about 1,700 clones without any singletons, the top ten holding around two fifths. The CDR3 is 15 residues long. V shed 5 bases, J shed 3 bases, and the junction held 5 bases outside the gene matches. CDR1 NNHNN and CDR2 SYGAGS come from the germline V gene (reference sequence). This chain connects TRBV13-2 to TRBJ1-1; 12 bases agree with TRBD1. The sequenced material came from skin. The clonotype comes from a C3H/HeJ mouse with alopecia areata. MHC haplotype of the mouse line: H2-k. CDR3 DNA, as far as it was read: TGTGCCAGCGGGCCGGGGACAGGGGGCGACACA. Its protein is CASGPGTGGDT. The whole CDR3 region reads CASGPGTGGDTEVFF.